The entry that follows covers one T cell receptor (beta chain) sequence. Authors' processing steps: Amplification of reference gene primers was used by the study to estimate nucleated cell counts. Repertoires were generated with immunoSEQ multiplex PCR, while TCRdb's copy carries only in-frame clones and drops some. V and J calls and clone size are given by that table; D and trimming were obtained from the DNA. The sample has tens of thousands of clones; about 74% are singletons. This sample was taken from a study of blood T cell repertoires in COVID-19. Study-wide context: Samples representing acute and convalescent COVID-19 were sourced from the United States, Italy and Spain. PBMCs, B-cell-depleted T cells, or T cells were the source of the cDNA or gDNA that made up the material.

This CDR3 has 17 residues. Germline V CDR1 and CDR2: LGHNA, YSLEER. The V gene end was trimmed by 2 bases and the J gene end by 4 bases; junction bases not matched to a gene: 10. This rearrangement joins TRBV4-3 to TRBJ2-7, with 11 bases lining up with TRBD2. The receptor was isolated from a man aged 55-75 years with active COVID-19. The sample was peripheral blood. CDR3 in DNA: TGCGCCAGCAGCCAAATCGCCATGACTAGCGGGACGTACGAGCAGTACTTC. Translating gives CASSQIAMTSGTYEQYF.